This T cell receptor beta chain was profiled in a study of blood T cells in healthy people across ages. Every participating donor contributed 7.5 to 10 milliliters of peripheral blood through a draw. As to this clonotype: As yet, its antigen is unknown.

General study results and limits: Both naive CD4+ cell counts and diversity were greater in long-lived donors than in aged donors. TCR beta diversity correlated strongly with naive T cell percentage.

Primers used in a second PCR of about 7 to 12 cycles were a sample-barcoded 5' primer and a J-beta primer mix. Every sample gave at least 2.5 million paired-end reads containing CDR3. TCRdb itself ran the 5' RACE reads through MiXCR, one entry per CDR3 protein. In the table there are 1,500,000 or so distinct CDR3 sequences, around 55% of which are singletons. The CDR3 loop spans 15 amino acids. V shed 1 base and J 3 bases; nucleotides not matched to a gene: 5. CDR1 is MGHRA and CDR2 is YSYEKL in the germline V gene. Sequenced: blood. This receptor was identified in a man aged 18 to 29 in good health. The chain uses TRBV4-1 and TRBJ1-1; 7 bases align to TRBD1. In DNA form, the CDR3 reads TGCGCCAGCAGCCAAGTGGGACAGACCCACACTGAAGCTTTCTTT. Amino acid sequence: CASSQVGQTHTEAFF.